This T cell receptor beta chain comes out of a study of blood T cell repertoires in COVID-19. Clones were sequenced by immunoSEQ multiplex PCR, and TCRdb holds only the in-frame ones, with some missing. Seen here are around 150,000 clones, approximately 82% observed once, and the top ten hold under 9%. The CDR3 extends over 16 amino acids. Trimming removed 5 bases at V and 0 bases at J, with 14 bases between. Germline CDR1 is SGHVS and CDR2 is FQNEAQ. This clonotype originated in a woman in her thirties or forties with COVID-19, enrolled during active disease. The rearrangement joins TRBV7-8 to TRBJ1-3; maybe TRBD1 (6 bases). The sample comprised peripheral blood. CDR3 nucleotides: TGTGCCAGCAGCCCTACGGACAGCCGCTCTGGAAACACCATATATTTT. It specifies CASSPTDSRSGNTIYF.